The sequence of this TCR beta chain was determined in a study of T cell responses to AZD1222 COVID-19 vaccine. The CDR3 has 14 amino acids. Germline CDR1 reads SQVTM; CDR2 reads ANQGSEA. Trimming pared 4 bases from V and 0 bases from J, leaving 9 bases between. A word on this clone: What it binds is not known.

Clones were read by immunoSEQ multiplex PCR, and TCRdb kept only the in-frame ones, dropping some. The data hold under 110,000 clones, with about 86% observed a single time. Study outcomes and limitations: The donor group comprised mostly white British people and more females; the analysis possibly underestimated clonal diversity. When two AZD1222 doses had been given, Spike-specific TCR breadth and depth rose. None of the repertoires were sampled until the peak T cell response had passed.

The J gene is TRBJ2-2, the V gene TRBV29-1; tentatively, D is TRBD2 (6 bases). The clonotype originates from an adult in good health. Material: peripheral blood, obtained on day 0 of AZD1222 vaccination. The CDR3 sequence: CSVGGLSNTGELFF. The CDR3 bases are TGCAGCGTTGGGGGACTCTCGAACACCGGGGAGCTGTTTTTT.